The present TCR beta chain was sequenced within a study of shared clonotypes between healthy human individuals. Study-level findings and limits: Despite large depth, sorted-subset datasets appeared incompletely sequenced.

About this clone itself: Its antigen is unidentified.

Germline CDR1 and CDR2: SGHAT and FQNNGV. V was clipped by 5 bases and J by 3 bases; unmatched bases: 12. CDR3 length: 16 amino acids. The deep-level immunoSEQ assay was used. TCRdb's copy holds only in-frame clones and misses some; the assay was immunoSEQ multiplex PCR. The sample contains some 1,600,000 clones, 98% of which appear only once. The origin of this receptor is a man aged 25-45 years in good health. The chain joins TRBV11-2 to TRBJ2-5; 7 bases align to TRBD2. Sequencing input: naive CD4+ T cells sorted from blood. Noted subset: CD45RA+ positively selected. CDR3 DNA sequence: TGTGCCAGCAGCCGTCCCGTTACTAGCGAGAAAGAGACCCAGTACTTC. It specifies CASSRPVTSEKETQYF.